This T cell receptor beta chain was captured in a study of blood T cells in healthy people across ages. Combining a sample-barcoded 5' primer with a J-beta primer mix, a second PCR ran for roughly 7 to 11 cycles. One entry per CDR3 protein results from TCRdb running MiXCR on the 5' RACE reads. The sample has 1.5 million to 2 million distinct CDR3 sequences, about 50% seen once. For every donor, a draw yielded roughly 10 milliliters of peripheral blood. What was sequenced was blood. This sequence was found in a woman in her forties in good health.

DNA of the CDR3: TGTGCCAGCAGCTTAGGACTCAATGGTCCCTACGAGCAGTACTTC. This gives the protein CASSLGLNGPYEQYF. This rearrangement joins TRBV11-2 to TRBJ2-4, with D uncertain. Gene TRBJ2-7 matches the end of the DNA better, so the J call may be wrong. Germline CDR1 and CDR2: SGHAT and FQNNGV. The CDR3 is 15 residues long.